This is a list of T cell receptor beta chains from one sample in a study of Ad26.COV2.S vaccination and SARS-CoV-2 variants. Sequenced by immunoSEQ multiplex PCR; TCRdb stores in-frame clones only, minus some. The sample yields more than 300,000 clones, 65% to 90% seen once. Sequenced here: peripheral blood, sampled in a trial of Ad26.COV2.S vaccine versus placebo. The source of these receptors is a person aged 18 to 65 who received the Ad26.COV2.S COVID-19 vaccine or a placebo. Each CDR3 is given with its conserved first and last residue. A D gene is named only where the DNA matches it firmly. Expanded clones are given a class, and other clones once, few, many or no size at all.

v_call	d_call	j_call	clone_size	cdr3_aa	cdr3_nt
TRBV13	-	TRBJ2-5	-	CASSLRRETQYF	TGTGCCAGCAGCTTACGGAGGGAGACCCAGTACTTC
TRBV28	-	TRBJ2-7	-	CASSSQGPYEQYF	TGTGCCAGCAGTTCCCAGGGCCCCTACGAGCAGTACTTC
TRBV5-4	-	TRBJ1-3	-	CASSLNRDGNTIYF	TGTGCCAGCAGCTTGAACAGGGACGGAAACACCATATATTTT
TRBV18	TRBD1	TRBJ1-2	-	CASSLADRADYGYTF	TGTGCCAGCTCACTTGCGGACAGGGCAGACTATGGCTACACCTTC
TRBV11-2	-	TRBJ1-2	-	CASSPVTVYGYTF	TGTGCCAGCAGCCCGGTGACGGTCTATGGCTACACCTTC
TRBV2	-	TRBJ2-7	-	CASSYRIYEQYF	TGTGCCAGCAGTTACAGGATTTACGAGCAGTACTTC
TRBV24-1	-	TRBJ2-1	-	CATSKTRNEQFF	TGTGCCACCAGTAAGACGCGGAATGAGCAGTTCTTC
TRBV4-2	-	TRBJ2-3	few	CASSQELGSWAADTQYF	TGTGCCAGCAGCCAAGAACTGGGTAGTTGGGCTGCAGATACGCAGTATTTT
TRBV30	-	TRBJ1-2	-	CAWSVLENYGYTF	TGTGCCTGGAGTGTATTAGAAAACTATGGCTACACCTTC
TRBV10-3	-	TRBJ1-5	-	CAISESTQGSPQHF	TGTGCCATCAGTGAGTCGACTCAGGGCAGTCCCCAGCATTTT
TRBV6-5	-	TRBJ1-4	-	CASSFGVGTNEKLFF	TGTGCCAGCAGTTTTGGGGTGGGAACTAATGAAAAACTGTTTTTT
TRBV19	-	TRBJ2-1	-	CASSIHNEQFF	TGTGCCAGTAGTATTCACAATGAGCAGTTCTTC
TRBV14	TRBD2	TRBJ2-7	-	CASSQASGGAYEQYF	TGTGCCAGCAGCCAAGCAAGCGGGGGGGCCTACGAGCAGTACTTC
TRBV6-5	-	TRBJ1-6	-	CASRGPDGHSPLHF	TGTGCCAGCAGGGGACCCGACGGTCATTCACCCCTCCACTTT
TRBV4-2	TRBD1	TRBJ2-3	-	CASRTGATDTQYF	TGTGCCAGCAGGACAGGGGCCACAGATACGCAGTATTTT
TRBV6-2/TRBV6-3	TRBD2	TRBJ2-3	-	CASSPHARGGDYGQYF	TGTGCCAGCAGTCCCCATGCGCGGGGGGGCGATTATGGGCAGTATTTT
TRBV12-3/TRBV12-4	-	TRBJ2-6	-	CASSRSGANVLTF	TGTGCCAGCAGTAGGTCTGGGGCCAACGTCCTGACTTTC
TRBV7-2	-	TRBJ1-1	-	CASSLEQGGTEAFF	TGTGCCAGCAGCTTAGAACAGGGAGGCACTGAAGCTTTCTTT
TRBV5-1	-	TRBJ2-2	-	CASSHLGLSANTGELFF	TGCGCCAGCAGCCATCTCGGGCTGAGCGCGAACACCGGGGAGCTGTTTTTT
TRBV18	-	TRBJ2-7	-	CASSLADSYEQYF	TGTGCCAGCTCACTAGCCGACAGCTACGAGCAGTACTTC
TRBV5-6	TRBD2	TRBJ2-7	-	CASSLTALAISYEQYF	TGTGCCAGCAGCTTGACGGCACTAGCGATTTCTTACGAGCAGTACTTC
TRBV7-9	-	TRBJ1-6	-	CASSFAGPEHNSPLHF	TGTGCCAGCAGCTTTGCAGGGCCGGAACATAATTCACCCCTCCACTTT
TRBV28	TRBD2	TRBJ2-1	-	CASSPAGLAPSSYNEQFF	TGTGCCAGCAGTCCCGCCGGACTAGCGCCGAGCTCCTACAATGAGCAGTTCTTC
TRBV27	-	TRBJ2-3	-	CASSFSPSPTQYF	TGTGCCAGCAGTTTCTCCCCCAGCCCTACGCAGTATTTT
TRBV2	TRBD1	TRBJ2-7	-	CASQGQGTAYEQYF	TGTGCCAGTCAAGGACAGGGTACCGCCTACGAGCAGTACTTC
TRBV28	TRBD2	TRBJ2-3	-	CASSLSSLAGWYF	TGTGCCAGCAGTTTATCTTCCCTAGCGGGGTGGTATTTT
TRBV5-6	-	TRBJ1-5	once	CASSLVGGNQPQHF	TGTGCCAGCAGCTTGGTAGGGGGCAATCAGCCCCAGCATTTT
TRBV27	-	TRBJ1-3	-	CASSPTFSGNTIYF	TGTGCCAGCAGTCCAACCTTCTCTGGAAACACCATATATTTT
TRBV28	-	TRBJ1-2	-	CASSLSYGPYGYTF	TGTGCCAGCAGTTTGTCGTATGGACCCTATGGCTACACCTTC
TRBV4-3	-	TRBJ1-5	-	CASSYRVGSEQPQHF	TGCGCCAGCAGCTACCGAGTCGGGAGCGAACAGCCCCAGCATTTT
TRBV12-3/TRBV12-4	-	TRBJ1-1	-	CASSLKGGTEAFF	TGTGCCAGCAGTTTAAAGGGAGGCACTGAAGCTTTCTTT
TRBV6-5	-	TRBJ1-1	-	CASSRNTEAFF	TGTGCCAGCTCGAGGAACACTGAAGCTTTCTTT
TRBV5-1	-	TRBJ2-2	-	CASSLSSGAVWTGELFF	TGCGCCAGCAGCTTGTCTTCGGGGGCAGTGTGGACCGGGGAGCTGTTTTTT
TRBV7-8	-	TRBJ1-5	-	CASSLFPGAEVGNQPQHF	TGTGCCAGCAGCTTATTTCCGGGGGCTGAGGTGGGCAATCAGCCCCAGCATTTT
TRBV4-3	-	TRBJ2-7	few	CASRYARDQSYEQYF	TGCGCCAGCAGATACGCCCGGGACCAATCCTACGAGCAGTACTTC
TRBV7-5	-	TRBJ2-3	-	CARSFPQRVMDTQYF	TGTGCCAGAAGCTTCCCCCAGCGGGTAATGGATACGCAGTATTTT
TRBV19	-	TRBJ1-5	-	CASSIDRGRKDQPQHF	TGTGCCAGTAGTATAGATCGCGGGAGGAAGGATCAGCCCCAGCATTTT
TRBV9	-	TRBJ2-2	-	CASSPDLIITGELFF	TGTGCCAGCAGCCCGGACTTAATAATCACCGGGGAGCTGTTTTTT
TRBV28	TRBD1	TRBJ2-5	-	CASSQTGTGTSETQYF	TGTGCCAGCAGTCAGACCGGGACAGGGACATCAGAGACCCAGTACTTC
TRBV5-8	TRBD2	TRBJ2-5	-	CASRGERGVKETQYF	TGTGCCAGCAGGGGAGAACGGGGGGTTAAAGAGACCCAGTACTTC
TRBV2	-	TRBJ1-2	-	CASTDGGYGYTF	TGTGCCAGCACAGATGGGGGCTATGGCTACACCTTC
TRBV10-3	-	TRBJ2-1	-	CAISSTSDEQFF	TGTGCCATCAGCTCAACCTCGGATGAGCAGTTCTTC
TRBV7-6	TRBD2	TRBJ2-7	few	CASSSREFSYEQYF	TGTGCCAGCAGCTCGCGGGAGTTCTCCTACGAGCAGTACTTC
TRBV7-8	TRBD1	TRBJ2-1	-	CASSPRAGQGSNEQFF	TGTGCCAGCAGCCCCCGAGCGGGACAGGGGAGCAATGAGCAGTTCTTC